This T cell receptor (beta chain) was sequenced in a study of blood T cell repertoires in COVID-19. Background on the study: Samples representing acute and convalescent COVID-19 were sourced from the United States, Italy and Spain. Nucleic acid was either cDNA or gDNA, and it came from T cells, B-cell-depleted T cells, or PBMCs.

Original processing methods: Estimation of nucleated cell counts was performed using reference gene primer amplification. The repertoire was sequenced with immunoSEQ multiplex PCR; TCRdb's copy has only in-frame clones and lacks some. V, J and clone size reflect that table, while D and trimming were determined from the DNA. There are more than 350,000 clones in the sample; roughly 90% occur only once, and around 3% lies in the top ten. V dropped 9 bases and J dropped 3 bases, with 14 bases sitting between them. This CDR3 region has 13 residues. Per germline, CDR1 SNHLY and CDR2 FYNNEI. The Seattle site enrolled patients during active infection and followed them longitudinally.

The sample consisted of peripheral blood. The receptor's source is a woman aged 30 to 39 with COVID-19, enrolled during active disease. The chain joins TRBV2 to TRBJ1-2; maybe TRBD1 (5 bases). The CDR3 sequence is CARSRETDYGYTF. CDR3 nucleotides: TGTGCCAGGAGTAGAGAGACAGACTATGGCTACACCTTC.